The text below deals with one T cell receptor (beta chain). Only a few counts were recorded for this clonotype. Which antigen it targets is not known. It has no much larger one-base neighbor in the sample; base qualities were not kept. Sample time point, as interpreted from the label and publication: newly diagnosed GD, antithyroid drugs for less than 3 months. For both TCR sequencing and RNA sequencing, RNA was extracted from PBMCs using TRIzol. The diagnosis of Graves' disease followed American Thyroid Association guidelines. Patients were recruited from an endocrinology department in Xi'an, China. Each patient gave approximately 10 milliliters of peripheral blood, collected in an EDTA anticoagulant tube. Ficoll Paque Plus density gradient separation was used to isolate PBMCs, and no further T cell sorting was performed. An Agilent 2100 Bioanalyzer and agarose gel were used to check RNA quality, and a NanoDrop 2000 was used to measure RNA concentration.

Reading from cysteine to phenylalanine, the CDR3 counts 16 amino acids. CDR3 DNA only is kept here, 48 bases in frame from base 1. Looking up the germline V gene yields CDR1 MNHEY and CDR2 SVGEGT. The junction carries 20 bases between V and J, which are trimmed by 7 bases and 2 bases respectively. The method behind the library was multiplex PCR. TCRdb records Illumina HiSeq 4000 as the sequencer. To build TCR beta libraries, CDR3 regions were amplified by Arm-PCR using iRepertoire HTBI primers. Gel purification was performed on PCR products prior to sequencing. The authors' analysis ran thus. Across samples, around 62 TRBV and around 15 TRBJ segments were identified and used for gene usage analysis of CDR3 amino acid clonotypes. Filtered high-quality paired reads were merged into contigs using COPE and FqMerger. Contigs were aligned with BLAST to IMGT TRBV, TRBD and TRBJ reference genes, and CDR3 was defined per IMGT. Any clonotype with a frequency above 0.1% was classified as a highly expanded clone. Shannon entropy was used to measure repertoire diversity, and the Gini coefficient was used to measure V-J evenness. A clonotype found in more than one individual was treated as public. TCRdb trimmed the raw reads at Q25, called clones with MiXCR and kept productive beta chains. Duplicate CDR3 protein sequences are folded into a single record with the most common DNA and genes. TCRdb's processing, not the authors', yielded these V and J calls. The sample table contains some 410,000 distinct CDR3 sequences; only one count was recorded for around 15% of them. The ten most abundant clones make up about 10% of the sample.

The source of the sample is a study of regulatory T cells in long-lasting Graves disease (dated by TCRdb to about 2021). In terms of the full investigation: Antithyroid drugs had been taken for less than 3 months by newly diagnosed Graves' disease patients. Persistent Graves' disease patients were compared with newly diagnosed Graves' disease patients by peripheral blood TCR sequencing and RNA sequencing. The study took place in China and was registered as a clinical trial. A total of about 33 samples underwent TCR sequencing: around 13 from persistent and roughly 20 from newly diagnosed Graves' disease patients. Points the paper makes about the study in general: Because the primary lesion, thyroid tissue, could not be accessed, the study looked at peripheral blood alone. Compared with newly diagnosed patients, patients with persistent Graves' disease had lower TCR Shannon entropy and fewer highly expanded clones, which suggests clonal expansion. TRBV28, TRBJ1-2 and TRBJ2-5 were preferentially used in persistent disease, while TRBV20-1 and TRBJ2-1 were favored in newly diagnosed disease. The authors noted that the small sample size was a limitation that may lower accuracy. Sequencing and analysis were limited to the TCR beta chain. A larger number of public clonotypes was shared among persistent patients (fewer than 3,000) than among newly diagnosed patients (around 880).

This sample also appeared in a second study, on T cells in Graves' hyperthyroidism and ophthalmopathy. The second study, in turn, reports: Stable Graves' hyperthyroidism was defined as no progression to ophthalmopathy during 18 months of follow-up. The hyperthyroidism patients were between 18 and 65 years old and newly diagnosed, with a disease duration of less than 2 months. The study excluded patients with uncontrolled infections, other autoimmune diseases, pregnancy or lactation. Clinical symptoms, serum thyroxine and TRAb, thyroid ultrasound, and orbital computed tomography formed the basis for the diagnoses. A first-round RT-PCR of the TCR CDR3 used the HTBI primer set with the Qiagen OneStep RT-PCR kit. Blood samples also contained most of the expanded thyroid clonotypes (frequency above 0.001), which suggests that blood repertoires may reflect thyroid immune responses. Ophthalmopathy was separated from stable hyperthyroidism by a 13 V-J signature model, with 85% to 90% sensitivity and 81% to 83% specificity obtained in cross-validation and 80%/75% obtained in testing. During validation, the model predicted progression to ophthalmopathy a median of around 7 months ahead of onset, with roughly 65% sensitivity and 72.22% specificity. To identify distinguishing TCR V-J signatures, a discovery cohort of about 100 patients was used, comprising 40 to 45 with Graves' ophthalmopathy and around 60 with stable Graves' hyperthyroidism. Prospective prediction of ophthalmopathy was tested in an independent validation cohort of fewer than 20 hyperthyroidism patients and some 17 patients who later progressed to ophthalmopathy. For training and testing, the 100 or so patients in the discovery cohort were randomly divided in a 7:3 ratio. Thyroid tissue and blood T-cell repertoires from six Graves' hyperthyroidism patients were also compared in the study. After sampling, hyperthyroidism patients received methimazole starting at 30 mg daily, and ophthalmopathy patients received high-dose intravenous methylprednisolone. The libraries were constructed in a second round of multiplex PCR and then size-selected and purified. The libraries were sequenced on an Illumina HiSeq2000 using paired-end 100 bp reads. SOAPnuke was used to process the raw data, removing reads that contained adapters or uncalled bases, had a mean Phred below 15, or lacked an exact match to the constant primer or identifier. COPE v1.2.5 was used to merge high-quality paired reads, and clonotypes were defined as unique nucleotide sequences. MiTCR v1.1 was used to align the clonotypes against IMGT TRBV, TRBD and TRBJ reference segments. Analysis was restricted to V-J combinations with a frequency above 0.0001, which covered about 99% of repertoires. The TCS score was defined as F50 (clonal expansion) divided by E x V (chaos), with BLOSUM62-based TCRdist calculated between CDR3 peptides within each V-J. Welch's t-statistics and random forest reduced roughly 540 V-J features to 13, which were used in a naive Bayes classifier (R e1071). No statistical method was used to set the sample size in advance, and investigators knew the group allocation. According to the paper, TCR Vbeta CDR3 sequencing was carried out on approximately 140 peripheral blood samples, which came from under 50 ophthalmopathy, about 75 hyperthyroidism and roughly 17 progressor patients.

The sequence came from a young woman with Graves disease. Donor details come from another sample of the same person, matched by shared clones. The sequencing used peripheral blood mononuclear cells (PBMCs), collected at new diagnosis, from a patient treated with antithyroid drugs. The rearranged segments are TRBV6-2 or TRBV6-3 and TRBJ2-5, with the D gene tentatively TRBD1 or TRBD2, based on 6 matching bases in each. The CDR3 protein sequence reads: CASNYRKGGLQETQYF. The DNA sequence is as follows: TGTGCCAGCAACTACCGGAAGGGGGGCCTGCAAGAGACCCAGTACTTC.